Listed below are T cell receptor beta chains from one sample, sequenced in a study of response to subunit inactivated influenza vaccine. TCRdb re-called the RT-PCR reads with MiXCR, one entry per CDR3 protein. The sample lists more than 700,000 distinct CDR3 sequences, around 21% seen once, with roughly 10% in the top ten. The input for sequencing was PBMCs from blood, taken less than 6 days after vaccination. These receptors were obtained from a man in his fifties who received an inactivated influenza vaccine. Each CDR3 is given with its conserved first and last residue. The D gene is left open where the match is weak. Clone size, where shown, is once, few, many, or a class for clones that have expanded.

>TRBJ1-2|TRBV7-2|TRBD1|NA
TGTGCCAGCAGCCCACAGACAGGGGTCCCCAACTATGGCTACACCTTC
CASSPQTGVPNYGYTF
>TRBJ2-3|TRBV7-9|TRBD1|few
TGTGCCAGCAGCTTATGGGACAGTAGCACAGATACGCAGTATTTT
CASSLWDSSTDTQYF
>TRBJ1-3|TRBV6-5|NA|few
TGTGCCAGCAGTTACCCCCCGACAGTCTCTGGAAACACCATATATTTT
CASSYPPTVSGNTIYF
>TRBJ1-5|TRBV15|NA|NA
TGTGCCACCAGCAGATCCCGCAATCGGCCCCAGCATTTT
CATSRSRNRPQHF
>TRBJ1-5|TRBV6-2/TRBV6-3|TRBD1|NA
TGTGCCAGCAGAGGAAGGGACAGGGGAATCAATAGCAATCAGCCCCAGCATTTT
CASRGRDRGINSNQPQHF
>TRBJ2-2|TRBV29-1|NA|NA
TGCAGCGTTGAAACAGGTGACACGAACACCGGGGAGCTGTTTTTT
CSVETGDTNTGELFF
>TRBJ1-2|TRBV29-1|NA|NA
TGCAGCGTGGGGAGAGGGCGGGATGGCTACACCTTC
CSVGRGRDGYTF
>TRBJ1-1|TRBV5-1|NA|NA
TGCGCCAGCATTCGGGGGGCGGGGGACACTGAAGCTTTCTTT
CASIRGAGDTEAFF
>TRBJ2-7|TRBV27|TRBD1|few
TGTGCCAGCAGTGCCACCGGGACAGGGAGCGAGCAGTACTTC
CASSATGTGSEQYF
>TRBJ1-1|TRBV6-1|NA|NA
TGTGCCAGCAGTGAAGCCGCAGGGAAGGCTGAAGCTTTCTTT
CASSEAAGKAEAFF
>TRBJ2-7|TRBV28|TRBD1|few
TGTGCCAGCAGAGGCGACAGGGGGCAAGTCGGCTCCTACGAGCAGTACTTC
CASRGDRGQVGSYEQYF
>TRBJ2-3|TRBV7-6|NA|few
TGTGCCAGCAGCTCTTCAGTTTCTAGCACAGATACGCAGTATTTT
CASSSSVSSTDTQYF
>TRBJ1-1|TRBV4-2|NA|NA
TGTGCCAGCAGCCAAGATTTGGGGGCCACTGAAGCTTTCTTT
CASSQDLGATEAFF
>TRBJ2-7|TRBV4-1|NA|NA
TGCGCCAGCAGCCAAGTAGTCGGAGGAAACTACGAGCAGTACTTC
CASSQVVGGNYEQYF
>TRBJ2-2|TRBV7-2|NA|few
TGTGCCAGCAGCTTGTTCTCCGCGAACACCGGGGAGCTGTTTTTT
CASSLFSANTGELFF
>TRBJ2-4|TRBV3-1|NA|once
TGTGCCAGCAGCCAAGCGTTAGGCCGGGGTGCGACTCAGTACTTC
CASSQALGRGATQYF